A selection of T cell receptor beta chains follows, all from one sample in a study of cytomegalovirus exposure and HLA in healthy donors. Libraries were prepared by immunoSEQ multiplex PCR; TCRdb keeps only in-frame clonotypes and omits some of them. The sample records some 130,000 clones, around 75% being singletons. Input material: PBMCs. The receptors were gathered from a young man in good health and CMV-seronegative. Both conserved end residues are part of each CDR3. The order of the fields is V gene, clone size, J gene, CDR3 protein. Clone size is given for some rows only: seen once, a few or many times, or a class if the clone is expanded.

TRBV28	NA	TRBJ1-2	CASSSPSGSSYGYTF
TRBV7-2	NA	TRBJ1-1	CASSLEFQGRAFF
TRBV6-9	NA	TRBJ2-3	CASSYMPPSRSSGRKWSDTQYF
TRBV28	NA	TRBJ2-7	CASSFTDYEQYF
TRBV6-6	NA	TRBJ1-1	CASSYTRADEAFF
TRBV6-5	few	TRBJ1-4	CASSTGLEKLFF
TRBV4-3	NA	TRBJ1-5	CASSQDRRGDQPQHF
TRBV4-2	NA	TRBJ1-2	CASSQEFRQATHGYTF
TRBV6-6	NA	TRBJ1-5	CASSFLVGNQPQHF
TRBV5-4	NA	TRBJ2-5	CASSVRDYKETQYF
TRBV7-2	NA	TRBJ2-1	CASSLGVGGRELFF
TRBV7-6	few	TRBJ1-1	CASSLGRVGLNTEAFF
TRBV2	NA	TRBJ2-7	CASSGEGSSYEQYF
TRBV30	NA	TRBJ1-6	CAWAPDRGPYNSPLHF
TRBV28	NA	TRBJ2-5	CAGSQDTKTQYF
TRBV20-1	NA	TRBJ2-3	CSLGGTDTQYF
TRBV6-5	NA	TRBJ2-5	CASSNGWRGTQYF
TRBV5-6	once	TRBJ2-1	CASSRDRRPIYNEQFF
TRBV9	NA	TRBJ2-3	CASSVDTGRGTDTQYF
TRBV4-1	NA	TRBJ1-2	CASSQVRSKGGDYGYTF
TRBV2	few	TRBJ1-1	CASSLRTGDAEAFF
TRBV10-3	once	TRBJ2-2	CAISGTGGIVAGELFF
TRBV6-5	once	TRBJ2-1	CASRSRDRGYNEQFF
TRBV5-1	few	TRBJ1-1	CASSIGTENTEAFF
TRBV7-3	NA	TRBJ2-3	CASSFLSGDTQYF
TRBV5-1	NA	TRBJ2-4	CASSWGQSANIQYF
TRBV30	NA	TRBJ1-2	CAWRLQGNYGYTF
TRBV29-1	few	TRBJ1-4	CSVRGRDYLLFF
TRBV6-1	NA	TRBJ2-5	CASSVDERAQETQYF
TRBV29-1	few	TRBJ1-5	CSVQGAFDQPQHF
TRBV7-9	NA	TRBJ1-6	CATSPDRGISSPLHF
TRBV5-1	NA	TRBJ1-2	CASSPGTGGGYTF
TRBV11-1	NA	TRBJ2-1	CASSLRASGNHNEQFF
TRBV28	NA	TRBJ2-3	CASTGGIFTDTQYF
TRBV14	NA	TRBJ2-1	CASSQEGPAEQFF
TRBV29-1	NA	TRBJ2-7	CSVAGTSGGVYEQYF
TRBV28	NA	NA	CASSPGQDYEQYF
TRBV6-1	NA	TRBJ1-2	CASSEARGDTSTF
TRBV19	NA	TRBJ2-7	CASSISVNYEQYF
TRBV19	NA	TRBJ1-4	CASRGLNEKLFF
TRBV28	NA	TRBJ2-1	CASSSQTDRNNEQFF
TRBV4-3	NA	TRBJ1-1	CASGTGTTEAFF
TRBV6-1	NA	TRBJ2-5	CASSEPRGLETQYF
TRBV6-5	NA	TRBJ1-2	CASSPRQWSGYTF
TRBV6-5	NA	TRBJ1-2	CASSYGWAGDGYTF
TRBV4-1	once	TRBJ1-2	CASSLLGTGSMDGYTF
TRBV6-1	NA	TRBJ1-2	CASRVRDRNYGYTF